This T cell receptor (beta chain) was found in a study of blood T cell repertoires in COVID-19. Background on the study: Researchers got acute and convalescent COVID-19 samples from the United States, Italy and Spain. Sample material is recorded as cDNA or gDNA derived from T cells, B-cell-depleted T cells, or PBMCs.

Germline V CDR1 and CDR2: PRHDT, FYEKMQ (reference sequence). Trimming at V came to 1 base and at J to 6 bases, leaving 7 bases not matched to a gene. The CDR3 contains 15 residues. TCRdb's table, derived via immunoSEQ multiplex PCR, lists solely in-frame clones and lacks some. The repertoire has 150,000 to 200,000 clones, 85% to 90% of them found once; the top ten carry less than 0.7%. Sequencing used peripheral blood. The sequence was obtained from a man aged 45 to 65 with acute or convalescent COVID-19. The chain is built from TRBV13 and TRBJ1-2, with 8 bases matching TRBD1. Here the CDR3 reads CASSLAPDRGHGYTF. CDR3 bases: TGTGCCAGCAGCTTAGCCCCCGACAGGGGTCATGGCTACACCTTC.